The present TCR beta chain was sequenced within a study of T cell repertoires in cytomegalovirus infection. From germline, CDR1 is MGHRA and CDR2 YSYEKL. Trimming pared 3 bases from V and 2 bases from J, leaving 15 bases between. The CDR3 extends over 16 amino acids. TCRdb re-called the reads with MiXCR, one entry per CDR3 protein. Counted here are about 700,000 distinct CDR3 sequences, around a third occurring once; the ten biggest clones make up about 18%. The sample holds many counts of this clonotype. As yet, its antigen is unknown. The sequenced sample was cultured PBMCs, obtained from culture after CMV antigen stimulation. The sequence derives from a human donor in good health (CMV status not recorded). Some clones in this sample may be carry-over from other donors' samples. The chain links TRBV4-1 to TRBJ2-3; D possibly corresponds to TRBD2 (6 bases). The CDR3 nucleotides are TGCGCCAGCAGCCACCTCCTAGCGCCATACACAGATACGCAGTATTTT. Its protein product is CASSHLLAPYTDTQYF.